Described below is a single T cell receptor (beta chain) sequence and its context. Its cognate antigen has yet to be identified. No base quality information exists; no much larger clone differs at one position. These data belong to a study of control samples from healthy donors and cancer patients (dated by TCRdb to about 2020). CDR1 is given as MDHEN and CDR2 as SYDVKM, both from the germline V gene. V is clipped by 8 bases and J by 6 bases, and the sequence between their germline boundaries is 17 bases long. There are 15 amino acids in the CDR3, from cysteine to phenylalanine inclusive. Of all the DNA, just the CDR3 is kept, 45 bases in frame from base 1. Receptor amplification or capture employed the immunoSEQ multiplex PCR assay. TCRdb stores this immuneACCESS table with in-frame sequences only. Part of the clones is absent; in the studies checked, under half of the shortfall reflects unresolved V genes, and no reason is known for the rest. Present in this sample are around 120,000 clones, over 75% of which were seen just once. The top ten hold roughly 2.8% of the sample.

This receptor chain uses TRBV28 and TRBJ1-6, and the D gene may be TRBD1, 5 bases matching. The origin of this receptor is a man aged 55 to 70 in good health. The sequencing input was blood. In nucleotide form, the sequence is TGTGCCAGCGGGGCGCACTCCGCTTCTAATTCACCCCTCCACTTT. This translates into CASGAHSASNSPLHF.